A single sample gave rise to the 15 T cell receptor beta chains below, sequenced in a study of shared clonotypes between healthy human individuals. The assay was immunoSEQ multiplex PCR, and TCRdb's table has in-frame clones only and misses some. Of 2 million to 3 million clones in the sample, more than 80% were seen once. The sequenced material came from naive CD4+ T cells sorted from blood. Subset noted: CD45RA+ positively selected. These TCRs come from a man between 18 and 29 years old in good health.

V is TRBV5-1 and J is TRBJ1-1; 9 nucleotides agree with TRBD1. There are 15 residues in the CDR3. Unmatched junction bases numbered 5, after V lost 4 bases and J lost 1 base. Germline V gene lookup returns CDR1 SGHRS and CDR2 YFSETQ. For the CDR3, the DNA is TGCGCCAGCAGCCCCTGGACAGGGGCGAACACTGAAGCTTTCTTT. This codes for CASSPWTGANTEAFF. The full variable domain, its missing parts supplied by reference TRBV5-1 and TRBJ1-1, is KAGVTQTPRYLIKTRGQQVTLSCSPISGHRSVSWYQQTPGQGLQFLFEYFSETQRNKGNFPGRFSGRQFSNSRSEMNVSTLELGDSALYLCASSPWTGANTEAFFGQGTRLTVV.

The chain has TRBV6-6 and TRBJ1-1; D is unclear. CDR3 length equals 12 residues. CDR1 and CDR2 (germline): MNHNY, SVGAGI (reference sequence). Trimming pared 8 bases from V and 4 bases from J, leaving 11 bases between. CDR3 residues: CASRRSTTEAFF. The DNA of the CDR3 is TGTGCCAGCCGTCGGTCGACCACTGAAGCTTTCTTT.

The DNA of the CDR3 is TGTGCCACCAGCAGAGATGGGATGCAGGGCGGTTCACCCCTCCACTTT. Protein product: CATSRDGMQGGSPLHF. The chain carries TRBV15 and TRBJ1-6, with D tentatively TRBD1 (5 bases). The CDR3 sequence is 16 residues long. The V end was cut by 0 bases, the J end by 9 bases, with 15 bases between. The germline gives CDR1 LNHNV, CDR2 YYDKDF (reference sequence).

This chain links TRBV18 with TRBJ2-3; 9 nucleotides align to TRBD2. Trimming at V came to 0 bases and at J to 6 bases, leaving 10 bases not matched to a gene. The CDR3 spans 17 residues. The germline V gene encodes CDR1 KGHSH and CDR2 LQKENI. DNA of the CDR3: TGTGCCAGCTCACCACCGAAAGCGGGAGGACCCACGGATACGCAGTATTTT. It codes for CASSPPKAGGPTDTQYF.

This clone came up a few times. Other nucleotide sequences in the sample specify the same CDR3. The CDR3 here is CASSQDPQMNTEAFF. Here the CDR3 DNA reads TGCGCCAGCAGCCAAGATCCGCAGATGAACACTGAAGCTTTCTTT. The chain has TRBV4-1 and TRBJ1-1; D gene unclear. CDR3 length equals 15 residues. The V end lost 0 bases, the J end lost 0 bases, and 8 bases lay between the germline ends. The germline V gene encodes CDR1 MGHRA and CDR2 YSYEKL.

The V and J genes are TRBV6-5 and TRBJ2-2, with 7 bases fitting TRBD1. J was trimmed by 6 bases and V by 0 bases; bases with no gene match: 1. The CDR3 sequence is 14 residues long. Germline CDR1 MNHEY, CDR2 SVGAGI. The CDR3 DNA follows: TGTGCCAGCAGTTACTCAGGGGGCGCCGGGGAGCTGTTTTTT. Its protein is CASSYSGGAGELFF.

The V call is TRBV5-5, the J call TRBJ2-7; perhaps D is TRBD1 or TRBD2 (6 bases each). The CDR3 totals 16 residues. Trimming removed 2 bases at V and 0 bases at J, with 15 bases between. The germline gives CDR1 SGHKS, CDR2 YYEKEE (reference sequence). The CDR3 DNA follows: TGTGCCAGCAGCTTTCGGGGGCACCCGAGCTCCTACGAGCAGTACTTC. Its translation: CASSFRGHPSSYEQYF.

The V and J genes are TRBV5-3 and TRBJ2-7, with 9 positions matching TRBD2. TRBV5-3 is an open reading frame whose function is uncertain. Losses at the gene ends were 2 bases for V and 0 bases for J; bases not matched to a gene: 9. The CDR3 is made up of 17 amino acids. The chain's CDR3 is CARSFHDPREGSYEQYF. The DNA for the CDR3 is TGTGCCAGAAGCTTCCACGATCCGCGGGAGGGCTCCTACGAGCAGTACTTC.

Here the CDR3 DNA reads TGTGCCAGCAGCTTGGAAGGTTACCTTAACACCGGGGAGCTGTTTTTT. Encoded protein: CASSLEGYLNTGELFF. The chain employs TRBV5-6 and TRBJ2-2; D is ambiguous. CDR1 is SGHDT and CDR2 is YYEEEE in the germline V gene. Trimming removed 0 bases from V and 2 bases from J, with 11 bases in between. The CDR3 is 16 residues long.

This chain connects TRBV7-2 to TRBJ2-5, with TRBD2 matching 12 bases. Per germline, CDR1 SGHTA and CDR2 FQGNSA. J lost 5 bases, V lost 5 bases, and 3 bases had no gene match. The CDR3 totals 14 residues. DNA of the CDR3: TGTGCCAGCAGCGCACTAGCGGGGGGCGAGACCCAGTACTTC. Translating it yields CASSALAGGETQYF. Together with reference TRBV7-2 and TRBJ2-5, the CDR3 gives the full variable domain: GAGVSQSPSNKVTEKGKDVELRCDPISGHTALYWYRQSLGQGLEFLIYFQGNSAPDKSGLPSDRFSAERTGGSVSTLTIQRTQQEDSAVYLCASSALAGGETQYFGPGTRLLVL.

This chain joins TRBV28 and TRBJ1-2, with TRBD1 matching over 8 bases. With 4 bases clipped from V and 5 bases from J, the junction kept 9 bases outside the gene matches. The germline CDR1 and CDR2 sequences are MDHEN and SYDVKM. The CDR3 totals 15 residues. CDR3 sequence: CASSSPTGTGYGYTF. CDR3 in DNA: TGTGCCAGCAGTTCCCCCACCGGGACAGGATATGGCTACACCTTC.

The chain links TRBV23-1 to TRBJ2-3; 9 bases align to TRBD1. TRBV23-1 is assigned to the ORF class and has an uncertain function. The CDR3 covers 17 residues. The junction had 15 bases not matched to a gene; V was cut back by 6 bases and J by 5 bases. The CDR3 is CASRSTVPGTGKDTQYF. The CDR3 coding sequence is TGCGCCAGCAGATCCACAGTTCCCGGGACAGGGAAAGATACGCAGTATTTT.

The chain employs TRBV7-2 and TRBJ1-1, with D unclear. The CDR3 contains 14 residues. Germline CDR1 and CDR2: SGHTA and FQGNSA. Trimming removed 2 bases from V and 4 bases from J, with 11 bases in between. The CDR3 region has the DNA TGTGCCAGCAGCTTAATTCGAGTGGGCACTGAAGCTTTCTTT. Translation gives CASSLIRVGTEAFF.

The rearrangement links TRBV4-1 to TRBJ1-2; 8 bases line up with TRBD1. The CDR3 runs 16 residues. Germline V gene data show CDR1 as MGHRA and CDR2 as YSYEKL. With 4 bases clipped from V and 3 bases from J, the junction kept 10 bases outside the gene matches. DNA of the CDR3: TGCGCCAGCAGCCGGGGACAGGACTTTCTGCACTATGGCTACACCTTC. Amino acids: CASSRGQDFLHYGYTF.

The chain uses TRBV6-5 and TRBJ2-2; D might be TRBD2 (6 bases). Germline-derived CDR1 and CDR2 are MNHEY and SVGAGI. The V and J ends lost 2 bases and 5 bases respectively, with 9 bases between them. This CDR3 has 14 amino acids. The CDR3 DNA reads as TGTGCCAGCAGTTACCGGCGGGAAACCGGGGAGCTGTTTTTT. It specifies CASSYRRETGELFF.